This passage covers 16 T cell receptor beta chains from one sample sequenced in a study of blood T cell repertoires in COVID-19. The table came from immunoSEQ multiplex PCR; TCRdb's copy has only in-frame clones and leaves some out. Of around 160,000 clones listed, about 88% are singletons. The sample taken for sequencing was peripheral blood. Receptors originate from a man aged 18 to 35 with acute or convalescent COVID-19.

This sequence joins TRBV7-2 and TRBJ2-7; tentatively, D is TRBD1 (6 bases). CDR1 and CDR2 from the germline V gene are SGHTA and FQGNSA. The CDR3 covers 13 residues. Trimming shortened V by 1 base and J by 3 bases, and 7 bases separated the two germline ends. The CDR3, as DNA: TGTGCCAGCAGCTTAGAAGGGGGCTACGAGCAGTACTTC. This gives the protein CASSLEGGYEQYF.

The CDR3 is CASSDRFGEQYV. CDR3 in DNA: TGTGCCAGCAGTGACAGGTTCGGCGAGCAGTACGTC. The chain joins TRBV6-1 to TRBJ2-7; D is unclear. The V end was cut by 3 bases, the J end by 6 bases, with 9 bases between. The V gene's germline CDR1 is MNHNS and CDR2 SASEGT. The CDR3 contains 12 residues.

The CDR3 here is CASSAGDRAQPQHF. The CDR3 bases are TGTGCCAGCAGCGCCGGGGACAGGGCCCAGCCCCAGCATTTT. The chain employs TRBV7-9 and TRBJ1-5, with 9 bases matching TRBD1. There are 14 residues in the CDR3. Germline V gene data show CDR1 as SEHNR and CDR2 as FQNEAQ (reference sequence). V lost 5 bases and J lost 7; bases outside the gene matches: 6.

The genes are TRBV6-4 and TRBJ1-1; possibly TRBD1 for D (6 bases). CDR3 length: 14 residues. V gave up 5 bases and J gave up 4 bases, with 14 bases separating them. The germline CDR1 and CDR2 sequences are MRHNA and SNTAGT. CDR3 sequence: CASSQGRGSTEAFF. The CDR3 DNA follows: TGTGCCAGCAGTCAGGGGCGAGGGTCCACTGAAGCTTTCTTT.

The gene calls are TRBV3-1 (or the pseudogene TRBV3-2) and TRBJ2-7; tentative D call: TRBD1 (5 bases). This CDR3 has 15 residues. Germline CDR1 and CDR2: LGHDT and YNNKEL (reference sequence). V lost 1 base and J lost 0, with 10 bases in between. This CDR3 is CASSQAAGPSYEQYF. In DNA form, the CDR3 reads TGTGCCAGCAGCCAAGCGGCAGGGCCCTCCTACGAGCAGTACTTC.

The chain combines TRBV27 with TRBJ1-5; D is unclear. The V and J ends lost 0 bases and 0 bases respectively, with 9 bases between them. Germline CDR1 and CDR2: MNHEY and SMNVEV (reference sequence). This CDR3 has 16 residues. CDR3 region: CASSLSGGYSNQPQHF. The CDR3 region has the DNA TGTGCCAGCAGTTTATCGGGAGGGTATAGCAATCAGCCCCAGCATTTT.

To note about this clone: Other DNA sequences in this specimen translate into the identical CDR3. This chain links TRBV19 with TRBJ1-1; a possible D gene is TRBD1 (5 bases). CDR3 size: 13 residues. Trimming cost V 4 bases and J 5 bases, with 11 bases left between them. The germline V gene encodes CDR1 LNHDA and CDR2 SQIVND (reference sequence). CDR3 nucleotide sequence: TGTGCCAGTAGTACCCGGGGGAATACTGAAGCTTTCTTT. This codes for CASSTRGNTEAFF.

The chain links TRBV2 to TRBJ2-6; 7 bases match TRBD1. Germline V lookup: CDR1 SNHLY, CDR2 FYNNEI. The CDR3 totals 16 residues. The trim removed 6 bases at V and 0 bases at J, leaving 5 bases unmatched. The CDR3 region is CASRLTGFSGANVLTF. CDR3 sequence (DNA): TGTGCCAGCAGGCTGACAGGGTTCTCTGGGGCCAACGTCCTGACTTTC.

The chain combines TRBV9 with TRBJ1-1; 7 bases are a match to TRBD1. The CDR3 length is 15 residues. Trimming removed 3 bases from V and 4 bases from J; junction bases left unmatched: 9. The V gene's germline CDR1 is SGDLS and CDR2 YYNGEE. Here the CDR3 reads CASSEIEQGPTEAFF. CDR3 DNA sequence: TGTGCCAGCAGCGAAATAGAACAGGGGCCCACTGAAGCTTTCTTT.

The chain employs TRBV2 and TRBJ1-1; 10 bases match TRBD1. CDR1 and CDR2 from the germline V gene are SNHLY and FYNNEI. The CDR3 contains 15 residues. V trimming: 6 bases; J trimming: 0 bases; junction bases outside the gene matches: 4. CDR3 DNA sequence: TGTGCCAGCAGGGGACAGGGGCGCATGAACACTGAAGCTTTCTTT. Protein product: CASRGQGRMNTEAFF.

V gene TRBV28 combines with J gene TRBJ1-2; D call uncertain. The germline V and J ends were trimmed by 6 bases and 1 base, with 18 bases remaining between them. Per germline, CDR1 MDHEN and CDR2 SYDVKM. The CDR3 runs 16 residues. CDR3 bases: TGTGCCAGCAGCCTCGGGAAAAAAGTAAGTAACTATGGCTACACCTTC. Translated, it gives CASSLGKKVSNYGYTF.

This clone has a handful of counts. This sequence joins TRBV19 and TRBJ1-5; unclear D gene. CDR1 is LNHDA, CDR2 SQIVND, per germline (reference sequence). V was pared by 7 bases and J by 0 bases, with 13 bases between. The CDR3 loop spans 15 amino acids. The CDR3 here is CASIQTGYSNQPQHF. The DNA for the CDR3 is TGTGCCAGTATTCAAACGGGTTATAGCAATCAGCCCCAGCATTTT.

The chain uses TRBV28 and TRBJ2-1; no clear D gene. Per germline, CDR1 MDHEN and CDR2 SYDVKM. This CDR3 spans 13 amino acids. Trimming took off 3 bases at V and 1 base at J, with 4 bases between the two ends. The CDR3 DNA reads TGTGCCAGCAGTTTGAGTTCCTACAATGAGCAGTTCTTC. Protein product: CASSLSSYNEQFF.

V and J are TRBV6-7 and TRBJ1-4; 11 bases fit TRBD1. TRBV6-7 is treated as an ORF (open reading frame) with a function not yet certain. Trimming removed 5 bases from V and 0 bases from J; junction bases left unmatched: 8. This CDR3 spans 18 amino acids. In nucleotides, the CDR3 is TGTGCCAGCAGTCAGCAGGACAGGGGGCACGCAACTAATGAAAAACTGTTTTTT. As protein: CASSQQDRGHATNEKLFF.

This clone was detected once. The V gene is TRBV29-1, the J gene TRBJ1-2; TRBD1 might be the D (6 bases). V lost 6 bases and J 4 bases, leaving 12 bases between the germline ends. The germline V gene has CDR1 SQVTM and CDR2 ANQGSEA. The CDR3 has 12 amino acids. The CDR3 region is CSVPGGGYGYTF. CDR3 coding DNA: TGCAGCGTCCCGGGGGGCGGCTATGGCTACACCTTC. Filled out from reference TRBV29-1 and TRBJ1-2, the complete variable domain reads SAVISQKPSRDICQRGTSLTIQCQVDSQVTMMFWYRQQPGQSLTLIATANQGSEATYESGFVIDKFPISRPNLTFSTLTVSNMSPEDSSIYLCSVPGGGYGYTFGSGTRLTVV.

V usage is TRBV30 and J usage is TRBJ1-5; no reliable D call. Germline lookup yields CDR1 GTSNPN and CDR2 SVGIG (reference sequence). V lost 0 bases and J lost 4, with 4 bases in between. The length of the CDR3 is 12 residues. The CDR3 region is CAWSVLNQPQHF. In DNA form, the CDR3 reads TGTGCCTGGAGTGTACTAAATCAGCCCCAGCATTTT.